Sequencing of this T cell receptor beta chain was carried out in a study of OX40 agonist ivuxolimab in advanced cancers. Across the study: Patients took ivuxolimab, an agonistic anti-OX40 (CD134) antibody. The eligibility criteria allowed prior anti-PD-1, anti-PD-L1 or anti-CTLA-4 therapy, and approximately 38% had some. Two patients with cutaneous melanoma and one with hepatocellular carcinoma, three in total, showed partial responses. Study results and limitations: Among the nonresponders, some also had low normalized T-cell clonal expansion.

Comments on this clone: Its antigen is still unknown.

CDR3 size: 15 residues. CDR1 and CDR2 from the germline V gene are MNHEY and SVGAGI. The ends lost 5 bases at V and 2 bases at J; junction bases unmatched: 9. Measured with immunoSEQ multiplex PCR; TCRdb has only the in-frame clones, and not every one. This sample has tens of thousands of clones; 90% to 95% occur once, and the top ten carry 9.6%. The rearrangement uses TRBV6-5 and TRBJ2-7, with 7 bases identical to TRBD1. Material: CD4+ or CD8+ T cells sorted from blood, obtained in a trial of the OX40 agonist ivuxolimab. This receptor was obtained from an adult with an advanced solid tumor such as melanoma, head and neck, liver or kidney cancer. The CDR3 DNA reads as TGTGCCAGCAGTCCTCTGGGACAGTCCACCTACGAGCAGTACTTC. Its protein is CASSPLGQSTYEQYF.